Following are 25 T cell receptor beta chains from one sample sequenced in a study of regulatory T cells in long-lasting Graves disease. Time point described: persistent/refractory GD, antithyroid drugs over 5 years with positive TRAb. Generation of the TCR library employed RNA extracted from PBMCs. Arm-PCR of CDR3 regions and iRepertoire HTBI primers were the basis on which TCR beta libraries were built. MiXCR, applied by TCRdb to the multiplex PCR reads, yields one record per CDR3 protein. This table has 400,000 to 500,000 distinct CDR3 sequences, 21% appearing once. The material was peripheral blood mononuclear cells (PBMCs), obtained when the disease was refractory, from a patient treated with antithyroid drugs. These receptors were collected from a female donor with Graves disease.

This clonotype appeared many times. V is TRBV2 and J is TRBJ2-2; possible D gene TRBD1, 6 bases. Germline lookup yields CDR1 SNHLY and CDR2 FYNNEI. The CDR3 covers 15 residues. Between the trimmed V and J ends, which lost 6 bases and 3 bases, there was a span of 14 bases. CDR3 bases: TGTGCCAGCAGATGGACAGAGCCGTACACCGGGGAGCTGTTTTTT. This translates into CASRWTEPYTGELFF.

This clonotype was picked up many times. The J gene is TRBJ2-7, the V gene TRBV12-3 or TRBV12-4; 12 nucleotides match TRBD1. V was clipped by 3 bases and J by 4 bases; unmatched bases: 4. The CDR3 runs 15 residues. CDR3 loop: CASSFSGQGAYEQYF. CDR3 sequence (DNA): TGTGCCAGCAGTTTTTCGGGACAGGGGGCGTACGAGCAGTACTTC.

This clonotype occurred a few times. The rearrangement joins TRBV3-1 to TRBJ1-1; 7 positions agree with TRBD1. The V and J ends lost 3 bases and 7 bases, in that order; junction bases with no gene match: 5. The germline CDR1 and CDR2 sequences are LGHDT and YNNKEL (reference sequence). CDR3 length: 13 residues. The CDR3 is CASSHPQGFEAFF. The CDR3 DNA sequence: TGTGCCAGCAGCCACCCACAGGGGTTTGAAGCTTTCTTT.

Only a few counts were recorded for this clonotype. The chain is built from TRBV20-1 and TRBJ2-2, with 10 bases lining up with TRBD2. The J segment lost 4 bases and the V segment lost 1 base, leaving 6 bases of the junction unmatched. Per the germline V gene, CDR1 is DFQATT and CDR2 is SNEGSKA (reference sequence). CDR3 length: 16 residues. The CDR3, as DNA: TGCAGTGCTAGAGCCCCCTTAGCGGGAGGCACCGGGGAGCTGTTTTTT. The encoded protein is CSARAPLAGGTGELFF.

The CDR3 bases are TGTGCCAGCTCACCACGGCAGGTCGAGACCCAGTACTTC. This translates into CASSPRQVETQYF. The chain couples TRBV18 to TRBJ2-5; the D is unclear. The germline gives CDR1 KGHSH, CDR2 LQKENI. V lost 1 base to trimming and J lost 5 bases, with 8 bases between them. The CDR3 loop spans 13 amino acids.

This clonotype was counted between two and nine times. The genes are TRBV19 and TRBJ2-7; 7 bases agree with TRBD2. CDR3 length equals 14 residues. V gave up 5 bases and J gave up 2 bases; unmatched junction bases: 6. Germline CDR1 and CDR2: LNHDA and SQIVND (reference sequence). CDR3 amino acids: CASSRRGETYEQYF. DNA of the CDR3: TGTGCCAGTAGTCGCCGGGGGGAAACCTACGAGCAGTACTTC.

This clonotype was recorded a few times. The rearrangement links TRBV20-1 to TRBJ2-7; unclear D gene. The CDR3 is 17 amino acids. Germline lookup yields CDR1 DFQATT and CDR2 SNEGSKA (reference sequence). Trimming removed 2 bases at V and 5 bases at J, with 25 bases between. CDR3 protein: CSARSGPQRRARDEQYF. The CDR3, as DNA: TGCAGTGCTAGATCGGGCCCCCAGCGCCGCGCGCGCGACGAGCAGTACTTC.

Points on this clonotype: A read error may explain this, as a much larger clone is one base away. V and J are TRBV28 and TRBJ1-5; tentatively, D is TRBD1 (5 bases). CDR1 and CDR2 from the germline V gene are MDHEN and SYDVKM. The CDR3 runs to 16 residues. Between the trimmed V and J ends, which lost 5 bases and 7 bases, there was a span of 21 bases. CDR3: CASSTRRVGGKQPQHF. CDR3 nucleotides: TGTGCCAGCAGTACCCGACGGGTGGGGGGGAAACAGCCCCAGCATTTT.

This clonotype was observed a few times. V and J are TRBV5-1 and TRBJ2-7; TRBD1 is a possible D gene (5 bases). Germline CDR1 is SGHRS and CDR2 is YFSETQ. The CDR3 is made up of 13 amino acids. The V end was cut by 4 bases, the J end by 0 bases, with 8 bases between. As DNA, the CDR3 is TGCGCCAGCAGCCCGGACAACTCCTACGAGCAGTACTTC. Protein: CASSPDNSYEQYF.

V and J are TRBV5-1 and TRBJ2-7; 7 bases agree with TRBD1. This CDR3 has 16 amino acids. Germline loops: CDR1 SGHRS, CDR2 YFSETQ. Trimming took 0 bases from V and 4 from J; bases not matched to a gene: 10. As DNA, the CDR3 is TGCGCCAGCAGCTTGGCCGGGGACAGAGCCCATTACGAGCAGTACTTC. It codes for CASSLAGDRAHYEQYF.

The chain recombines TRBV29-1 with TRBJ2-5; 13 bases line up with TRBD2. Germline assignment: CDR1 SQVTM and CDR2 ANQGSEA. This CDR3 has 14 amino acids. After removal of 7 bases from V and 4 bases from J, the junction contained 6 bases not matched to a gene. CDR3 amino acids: CSAGLAGAPETQYF. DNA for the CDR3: TGCAGCGCCGGACTAGCGGGAGCCCCAGAGACCCAGTACTTC.

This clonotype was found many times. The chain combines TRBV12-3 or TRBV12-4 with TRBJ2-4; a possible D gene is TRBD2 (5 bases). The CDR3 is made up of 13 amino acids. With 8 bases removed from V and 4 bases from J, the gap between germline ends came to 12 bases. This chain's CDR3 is CASRLPGKNIQYF. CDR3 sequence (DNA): TGTGCCAGCCGACTCCCGGGGAAAAACATTCAGTACTTC.

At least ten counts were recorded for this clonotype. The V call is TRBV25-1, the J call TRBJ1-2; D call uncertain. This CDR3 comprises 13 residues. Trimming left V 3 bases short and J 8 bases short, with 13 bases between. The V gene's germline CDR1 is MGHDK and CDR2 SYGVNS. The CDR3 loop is CASSDGGYGGYTF. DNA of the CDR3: TGTGCCAGCAGTGATGGAGGGTATGGCGGCTACACCTTC.

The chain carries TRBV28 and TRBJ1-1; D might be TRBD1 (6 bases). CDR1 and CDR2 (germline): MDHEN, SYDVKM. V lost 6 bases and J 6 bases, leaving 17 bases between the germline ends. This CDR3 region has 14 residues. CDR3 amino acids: CASSRTQGRAEAFF. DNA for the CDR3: TGTGCCAGCAGCAGAACGCAGGGGCGCGCTGAAGCTTTCTTT.

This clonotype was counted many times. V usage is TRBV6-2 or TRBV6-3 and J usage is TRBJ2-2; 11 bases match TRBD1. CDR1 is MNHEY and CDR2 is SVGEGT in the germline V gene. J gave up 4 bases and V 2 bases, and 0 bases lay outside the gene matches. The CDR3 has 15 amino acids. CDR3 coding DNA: TGTGCCAGCAGTTACGGGACAGGGGGCACCGGGGAGCTGTTTTTT. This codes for CASSYGTGGTGELFF.

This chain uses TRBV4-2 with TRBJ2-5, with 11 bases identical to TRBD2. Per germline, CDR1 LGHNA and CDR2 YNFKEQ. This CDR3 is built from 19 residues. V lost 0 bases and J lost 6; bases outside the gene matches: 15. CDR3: CASSQEYSTWASGRKTQYF. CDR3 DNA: TGTGCCAGCAGCCAAGAGTATTCGACCTGGGCTAGCGGGAGGAAGACCCAGTACTTC.

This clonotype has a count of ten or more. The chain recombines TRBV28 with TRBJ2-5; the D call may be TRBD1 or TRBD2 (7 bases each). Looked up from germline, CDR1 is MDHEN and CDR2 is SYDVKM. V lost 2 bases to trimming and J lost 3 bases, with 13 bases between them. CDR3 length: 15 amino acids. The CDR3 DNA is TGTGCCAGCAGTTTAGGGGGAGGGGGCGAAGAGACCCAGTACTTC. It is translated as CASSLGGGGEETQYF.

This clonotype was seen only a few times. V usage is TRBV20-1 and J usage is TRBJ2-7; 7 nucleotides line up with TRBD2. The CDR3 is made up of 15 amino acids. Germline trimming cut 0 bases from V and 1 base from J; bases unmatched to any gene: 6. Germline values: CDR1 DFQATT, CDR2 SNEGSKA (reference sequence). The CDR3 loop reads CSARDLASGSYEQYF. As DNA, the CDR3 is TGCAGTGCTAGAGATTTGGCTAGCGGATCCTACGAGCAGTACTTC.

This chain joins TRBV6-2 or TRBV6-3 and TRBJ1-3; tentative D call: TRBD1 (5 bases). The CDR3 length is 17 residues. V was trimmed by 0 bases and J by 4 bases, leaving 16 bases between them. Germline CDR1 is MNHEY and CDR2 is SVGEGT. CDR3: CASSYSGTYIGGNTIYF. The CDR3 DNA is TGTGCCAGCAGTTACTCCGGGACCTACATAGGAGGAAACACCATATATTTT.

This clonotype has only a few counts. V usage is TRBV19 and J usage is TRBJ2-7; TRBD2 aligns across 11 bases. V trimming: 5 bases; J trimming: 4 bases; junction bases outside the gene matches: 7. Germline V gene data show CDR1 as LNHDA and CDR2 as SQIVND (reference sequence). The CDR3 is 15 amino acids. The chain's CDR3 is CASSVLAGVGYEQYF. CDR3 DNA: TGTGCCAGTAGTGTACTAGCGGGAGTCGGGTACGAGCAGTACTTC. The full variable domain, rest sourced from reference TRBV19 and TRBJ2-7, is DGGITQSPKYLFRKEGQNVTLSCEQNLNHDAMYWYRQDPGQGLRLIYYSQIVNDFQKGDIAEGYSVSREKKESFPLTVTSAQKNPTAFYLCASSVLAGVGYEQYFGPGTRLTVT.

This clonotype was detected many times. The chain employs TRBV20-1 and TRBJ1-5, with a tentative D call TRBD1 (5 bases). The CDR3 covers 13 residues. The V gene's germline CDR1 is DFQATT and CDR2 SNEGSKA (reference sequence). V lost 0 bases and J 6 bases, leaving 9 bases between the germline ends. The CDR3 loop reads CSARDSGGQPQHF. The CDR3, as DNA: TGCAGTGCTAGAGATAGCGGGGGTCAGCCCCAGCATTTT.

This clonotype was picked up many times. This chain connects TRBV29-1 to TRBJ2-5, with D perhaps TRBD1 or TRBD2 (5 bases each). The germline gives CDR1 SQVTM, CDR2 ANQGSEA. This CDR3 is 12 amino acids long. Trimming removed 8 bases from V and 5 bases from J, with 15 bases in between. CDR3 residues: CSLRRDGETQYF. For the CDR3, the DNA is TGCAGCCTCCGACGGGACGGGGAGACCCAGTACTTC.

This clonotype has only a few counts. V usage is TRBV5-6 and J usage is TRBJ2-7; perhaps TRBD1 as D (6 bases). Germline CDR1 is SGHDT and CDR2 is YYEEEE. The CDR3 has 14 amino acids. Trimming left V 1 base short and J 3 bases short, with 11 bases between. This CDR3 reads CASSLKGDFYEQYF. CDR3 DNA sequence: TGTGCCAGCAGCTTGAAGGGGGATTTCTACGAGCAGTACTTC.

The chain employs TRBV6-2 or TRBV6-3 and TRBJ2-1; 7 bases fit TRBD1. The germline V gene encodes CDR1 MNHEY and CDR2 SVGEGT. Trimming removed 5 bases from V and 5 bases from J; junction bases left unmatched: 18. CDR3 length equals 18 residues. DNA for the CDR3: TGTGCCAGCAGTGATCGCTGGGGACAGCCTTACGGTAACAATGAGCAGTTCTTC. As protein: CASSDRWGQPYGNNEQFF.

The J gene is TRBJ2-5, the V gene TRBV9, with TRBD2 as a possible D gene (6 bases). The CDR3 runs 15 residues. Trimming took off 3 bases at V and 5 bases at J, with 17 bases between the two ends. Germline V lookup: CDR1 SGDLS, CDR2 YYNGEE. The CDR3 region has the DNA TGTGCCAGCAGCGCCCAGGGCTGGAGGGAGGAGACCCAGTACTTC. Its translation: CASSAQGWREETQYF.